This T cell receptor beta chain originates from a study of vaccination and CD4 T cells after COVID-19. In the study overall: Two of the convalescents were Hispanic, and convalescents were six males and four females. Cells were stimulated with overlapping spike peptides from SARS-CoV-2, HCoV-NL63, HCoV-OC43 and HCoV-229E. Whole-study results and caveats: Clonotypes reactive to SARS-CoV-2 had a median that went up from roughly 19 to 38, but not significantly.

In the case of this clonotype: Its cognate antigen is unknown.

This CDR3 contains 22 residues. Treatment specified: roughly 11-day PBMC culture with coronavirus spike peptide pools or control peptides (ViraFEST assay). Cultures of PBMCs, 1.5 million to 2 million per well, were set up with 10 IU/ml IL-2 and 10 ug/ml peptide pools. The Oncomine TCR Beta short-read assay generated sequence data from the DNA of cultured CD4+ T cells. TCRdb analysed the PCR reads with MiXCR anew, one entry per CDR3 protein. Of approximately 18,000 distinct CDR3 sequences listed, over 60% are singletons. The sequence came from a human donor who received a COVID-19 vaccine. The rearrangement uses TRBV21-1 and TRBJ2-3; TRBD2, the table's D call, was not compared with the DNA. TRBV21-1 is termed a pseudogene. The specimen comprised CD4+ T cells from blood, cultured in vitro, sampled after SARS-CoV-2 vaccination. CDR3 coding DNA: TGTGCCAGCAGCAAAAGCGAGTCGGGACTAGCGGGGGGGCCGGTAGACACAGATACGCAGTATTTT. Its protein is CASSKSESGLAGGPVDTDTQYF.